This TCR beta chain derives from a study of response to subunit inactivated influenza vaccine. Whole-study findings and limits: After each seasonal influenza vaccination, few new T cells are recruited, the authors suggested.

The CDR3 is made up of 20 amino acids. V gave up 2 bases and J gave up 4 bases; unmatched junction bases: 19. Germline V gene lookup returns CDR1 DFQATT and CDR2 SNEGSKA (reference sequence). Turning to this clonotype: What it binds is unknown.

From the RT-PCR reads, TCRdb called clonotypes with MiXCR, one entry per CDR3 protein. This sample has about 650,000 distinct CDR3 sequences; 13% to 15% occur once, and the top ten carry approximately 7.6%. This clonotype originated in a man over 45 who received an inactivated influenza vaccine. This chain links TRBV20-1 with TRBJ2-7; TRBD2 aligns across 14 bases. The sample was PBMCs from blood, taken 14 to 15 days before vaccination. The CDR3 here is CSARPLTGTSGSGLVYEQYF. The CDR3 DNA follows: TGCAGTGCTAGACCCCTAACCGGGACTAGCGGGAGTGGGTTGGTGTACGAGCAGTACTTC.